This T cell receptor (beta chain) is from a study of neurological immune-mediated disorders. Study results and caveats: No sharing of CDR3 amino acid sequences was observed among expanded clones across subjects, suggesting private repertoires in all groups.

Every sequencing run drew on 15-18 subjects and yielded over 160 million TCR-beta sequences. TCRdb re-called the 5' RACE reads through MiXCR, storing one row per CDR3 protein. The table records roughly 48,000 distinct CDR3 sequences, about 13% of them present only once. This clonotype was observed many times. What it binds is not known. Time point defined: longitudinal time-point 3. There are 14 residues in the CDR3. From germline, CDR1 is SGHRS and CDR2 YFSETQ. The V and J ends lost 4 bases and 3 bases respectively, with 13 bases between them. The sequenced material came from PBMCs. The origin of this receptor is a male donor with HTLV-1-associated myelopathy (HAM/TSP). The genes are TRBV5-1 and TRBJ2-5; tentatively, D is TRBD1 or TRBD2 (7 bases each). This CDR3 is CASSPTGREETQYF. CDR3 sequence (DNA): TGCGCCAGCAGCCCGACAGGGAGGGAAGAGACCCAGTACTTC.